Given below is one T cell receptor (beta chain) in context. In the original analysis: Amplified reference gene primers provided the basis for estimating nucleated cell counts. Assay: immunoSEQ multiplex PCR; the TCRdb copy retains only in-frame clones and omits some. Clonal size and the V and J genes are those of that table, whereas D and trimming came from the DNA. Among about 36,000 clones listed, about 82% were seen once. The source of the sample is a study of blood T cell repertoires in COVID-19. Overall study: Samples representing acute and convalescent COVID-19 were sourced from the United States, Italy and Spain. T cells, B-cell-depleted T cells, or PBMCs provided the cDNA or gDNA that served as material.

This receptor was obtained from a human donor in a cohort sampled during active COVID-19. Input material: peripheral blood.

CDR3 residues: CATKTGFGELFF. DNA of the CDR3: TGTGCCACTAAGACAGGGTTCGGGGAGCTGTTTTTT. V is TRBV7-9 and J is TRBJ2-2; 7 positions agree with TRBD1. Germline values: CDR1 SEHNR, CDR2 FQNEAQ (reference sequence). Losses at the gene ends were 10 bases for V and 7 bases for J; bases not matched to a gene: 6. CDR3 length equals 12 residues. Variable domain in full (rest from reference TRBV7-9 and TRBJ2-2): DTGVSQNPRHKITKRGQNVTFRCDPISEHNRLYWYRQTLGQGPEFLTYFQNEAQLEKSRLLSDRFSAERPKGSFSTLEIQRTEQGDSAMYLCATKTGFGELFFGEGSRLTVL.